These T cell receptor beta chains were read from a single sample in a study of liver allograft versus peripheral blood T cells. TCRdb called the reads again in MiXCR, with one record for every CDR3 protein. In the table there are 4,000 or so distinct CDR3 sequences, around 17% of which are singletons. The receptors originated from a human patient who had a liver transplant. Some of these T cells may belong to the graft donor. The CDR3 runs from the conserved cysteine through the conserved F or W. Fields, in order: V gene, D gene, clone size, J gene, CDR3 protein, CDR3 DNA. The D gene is left open where the match is weak. Not all rows give a size; the values are once, few, many and, for expanded clones, a class.

V: TRBV7-9; D: -; size: medium-sized; J: TRBJ2-1; CDR3: CASGGGLYNEQFF; DNA: TGTGCCAGCGGGGGGGGGCTCTACAATGAGCAGTTCTTC
V: TRBV27; D: -; size: medium-sized; J: TRBJ1-6; CDR3: CASSFRAPTYNSPLHF; DNA: TGTGCCAGCAGTTTCCGGGCCCCGACCTATAATTCACCCCTCCACTTT
V: TRBV10-3; D: TRBD1; size: -; J: TRBJ2-7; CDR3: CAISQDRAVLNYEQYF; DNA: TGTGCCATCAGTCAGGACAGGGCAGTTTTAAACTACGAGCAGTACTTC
V: TRBV6-5; D: TRBD2; size: medium-sized; J: TRBJ2-1; CDR3: CASSPGGSNEQFF; DNA: TGTGCCAGCAGCCCCGGGGGGAGCAATGAGCAGTTCTTC
V: TRBV20-1; D: -; size: medium-sized; J: TRBJ2-3; CDR3: CSAETDLADTQYF; DNA: TGCAGTGCGGAGACTGACCTGGCAGATACGCAGTATTTT
V: TRBV3-1; D: -; size: once; J: TRBJ2-7; CDR3: CASSPLRQTTYEQYF; DNA: TGTGCCAGCAGCCCCCTACGCCAAACAACCTACGAGCAGTACTTC
V: TRBV28; D: -; size: medium-sized; J: TRBJ1-3; CDR3: CASSFFESSGNTIYF; DNA: TGTGCCAGCAGTTTTTTCGAGAGCTCTGGAAACACCATATATTTT
V: TRBV24-1; D: -; size: many; J: TRBJ1-1; CDR3: CATRSTDLLNTEAFF; DNA: TGTGCCACCAGGTCAACAGATTTATTGAACACTGAAGCTTTCTTT
V: TRBV28; D: TRBD2; size: medium-sized; J: TRBJ2-1; CDR3: CASSLQLAGGHNEQFF; DNA: TGTGCCAGCAGTTTACAGCTAGCGGGGGGGCATAATGAGCAGTTCTTC
V: TRBV5-4; D: TRBD2; size: medium-sized; J: TRBJ2-6; CDR3: CASSPRWGGGANVLTF; DNA: TGTGCCAGCAGCCCCCGATGGGGGGGGGGGGCCAACGTCCTGACTTTC
V: TRBV6-5; D: TRBD2; size: medium-sized; J: TRBJ2-1; CDR3: CASSYLASGSSYNEQFF; DNA: TGTGCCAGCAGTTACTTGGCTAGCGGGAGCTCCTACAATGAGCAGTTCTTC
V: TRBV10-3; D: -; size: -; J: TRBJ2-3; CDR3: CAISESRGGTDTQYF; DNA: TGTGCCATCAGTGAGTCCAGAGGCGGGACAGATACGCAGTATTTT
V: TRBV28; D: -; size: -; J: TRBJ1-4; CDR3: CASSLTRGGEKLFF; DNA: TGTGCCAGCAGTTTAACAAGGGGTGGGGAAAAACTGTTTTTT
V: TRBV6-5; D: -; size: large; J: TRBJ2-7; CDR3: CASSYEGGIQQYF; DNA: TGTGCCAGCAGTTACGAGGGTGGGATCCAGCAGTACTTC
V: TRBV9; D: -; size: -; J: TRBJ2-2; CDR3: CASQANTGELFF; DNA: TGTGCCTCCCAGGCGAACACCGGGGAGCTGTTTTTT
V: TRBV30; D: TRBD1; size: few; J: TRBJ2-7; CDR3: CAWTTGGSYEQYF; DNA: TGTGCCTGGACGACAGGGGGCTCTTACGAGCAGTACTTC
V: TRBV28; D: -; size: medium-sized; J: TRBJ1-3; CDR3: CASSLLPGVSGNTIYF; DNA: TGTGCCAGCAGTCTCCTCCCAGGGGTTTCTGGAAACACCATATATTTT
V: TRBV11-1; D: -; size: few; J: TRBJ1-1; CDR3: CASSLLGEGRNTEAFF; DNA: TGTGCCAGCAGCTTATTGGGTGAGGGGCGTAACACTGAAGCTTTCTTT
V: TRBV6-5; D: -; size: medium-sized; J: TRBJ1-5; CDR3: CASSGGAYQPQHF; DNA: TGTGCCAGCAGTGGGGGGGCCTATCAGCCCCAGCATTTT
V: TRBV6-1; D: -; size: medium-sized; J: TRBJ1-5; CDR3: CASSEGQNQPQHF; DNA: TGTGCCAGCAGTGAAGGACAGAATCAGCCCCAGCATTTT
V: TRBV11-2; D: TRBD2; size: -; J: TRBJ2-5; CDR3: CASSLGGAGDGETQYF; DNA: TGTGCCAGCAGCTTAGGAGGGGCGGGGGACGGCGAGACCCAGTACTTC
V: TRBV12-3/TRBV12-4; D: TRBD1; size: -; J: TRBJ1-5; CDR3: CASSPELGPGTGGRQPQHF; DNA: TGTGCCAGCAGTCCGGAACTGGGGCCGGGGACAGGGGGTCGCCAGCCCCAGCATTTT
V: TRBV15; D: TRBD2; size: medium-sized; J: TRBJ2-7; CDR3: CATSSGTTYEQYF; DNA: TGTGCCACCAGCAGCGGGACTACTTACGAGCAGTACTTC